This T cell receptor beta chain was found in a study of blood T cell repertoires in COVID-19. Only in-frame clones appear in the TCRdb table, and some are missing; sequencing was by immunoSEQ multiplex PCR. The top ten hold 1% of the sample, which has approximately 310,000 clones, about nine tenths seen once. This clone was counted only a few times. CDR3 length: 17 residues. V lost 4 bases, J lost 4 bases, and 13 bases stayed unmatched. Germline CDR1 is LGHNA and CDR2 is YSLEER. The gene calls are TRBV4-3 and TRBJ1-2; 9 nucleotides line up with TRBD1. The sequence came from a man aged 45-65 years with active or convalescent COVID-19. Source material: peripheral blood. As DNA, the CDR3 is TGCGCCAGCAGCCCCCTCCCGGGGACAGGGCCTCTCTATGGCTACACCTTC. Translation: CASSPLPGTGPLYGYTF.